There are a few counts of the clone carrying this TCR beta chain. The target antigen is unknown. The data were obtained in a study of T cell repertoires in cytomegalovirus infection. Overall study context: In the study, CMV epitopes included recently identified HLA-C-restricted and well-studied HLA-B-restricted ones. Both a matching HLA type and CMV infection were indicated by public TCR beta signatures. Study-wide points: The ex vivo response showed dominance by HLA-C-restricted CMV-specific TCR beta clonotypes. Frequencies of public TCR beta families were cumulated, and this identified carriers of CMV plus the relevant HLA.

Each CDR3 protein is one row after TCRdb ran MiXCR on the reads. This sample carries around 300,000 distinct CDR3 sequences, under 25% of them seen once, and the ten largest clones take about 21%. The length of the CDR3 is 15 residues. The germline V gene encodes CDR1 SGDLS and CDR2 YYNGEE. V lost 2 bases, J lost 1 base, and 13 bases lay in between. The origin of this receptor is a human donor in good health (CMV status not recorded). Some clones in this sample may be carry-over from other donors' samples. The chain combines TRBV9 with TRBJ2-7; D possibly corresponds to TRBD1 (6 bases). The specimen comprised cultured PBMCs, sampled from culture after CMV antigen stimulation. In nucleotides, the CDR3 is TGTGCCAGCAGCGTCCCAAACAGGGAGTCCTACGAGCAGTACGTC. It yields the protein CASSVPNRESYEQYV.